Below, 23 T cell receptor beta chains from the same sample are listed, as sequenced in a study of long-term antiretroviral therapy in people with HIV (dated by TCRdb to between 2021 and 2022). Sequencing of the TRB variable region was done with the immunoSEQ hsTCRB v3.0 assay at survey level resolution. The table was pulled from immuneACCESS by TCRdb, which kept in-frame rearrangements only. Such tables lose some clones; where checked, under half of the loss comes from unresolved V genes, and the rest has no known cause. This sample holds roughly 37,000 clones; 80% were observed only once. The ten most abundant clones make up less than 6% of the sample. Specimen: unsorted PBMCs, collected 3.4 years after starting antiretroviral therapy. Receptor source: a man aged 25-40 years with HIV.

This chain uses TRBV9 with TRBJ2-2; 8 bases align to TRBD2. Germline trimming cut 4 bases from V and 4 bases from J; bases unmatched to any gene: 9. The CDR3 length is 16 residues. CDR1 is SGDLS, CDR2 YYNGEE, per germline. The chain's CDR3 is CASSPIAGKGTGELFF. In DNA, the CDR3 is TGTGCCAGCAGCCCAATAGCGGGAAAGGGCACCGGGGAGCTGTTTTTT.

This clone appeared a few times. This chain connects TRBV6-6 to TRBJ1-3; a weak D match, TRBD1 (5 bases). V was clipped by 4 bases and J by 0 bases, with 10 bases between them. The CDR3 consists of 15 residues. Germline CDR1 MNHNY, CDR2 SVGAGI (reference sequence). This CDR3 reads CASSWDRNSGNTIYF. CDR3 nucleotides: TGTGCCAGCAGTTGGGACCGGAACTCTGGAAACACCATATATTTT.

V gene TRBV5-6 combines with J gene TRBJ1-1; D ambiguous. V dropped 4 bases and J dropped 0 bases, with 19 bases sitting between them. This CDR3 contains 17 residues. Germline CDR1 is SGHDT and CDR2 is YYEEEE. The CDR3 region is CASSRGLGTTMNTEAFF. CDR3 coding DNA: TGTGCCAGCAGCCGAGGCTTGGGCACGACGATGAACACTGAAGCTTTCTTT.

The chain is built from TRBV19 and TRBJ1-5, with TRBD1 as a possible D gene (6 bases). The CDR3 length is 15 residues. Trimming shortened V by 3 bases and J by 4 bases, and 13 bases separated the two germline ends. Germline-derived CDR1 and CDR2 are LNHDA and SQIVND (reference sequence). CDR3 nucleotides: TGTGCCAGTAGTATGGGCCTCAGGGGTAATCAGCCCCAGCATTTT. Translation gives CASSMGLRGNQPQHF.

The V call is TRBV4-1, the J call TRBJ1-1; D uncertain. The V end was cut by 2 bases, the J end by 2 bases, with 0 bases between. The V gene's germline CDR1 is MGHRA and CDR2 YSYEKL. The CDR3 loop spans 11 amino acids. The CDR3 bases are TGCGCCAGCAGCCAAAACACTGAAGCTTTCTTT. Translation gives CASSQNTEAFF.

This chain uses TRBV28 with TRBJ2-7; D remains ambiguous. V lost 5 bases and J 0 bases, leaving 23 bases between the germline ends. CDR1 and CDR2 (germline): MDHEN, SYDVKM. The CDR3 is 18 amino acids. This CDR3 is CASSLGQGWTDSSYEQYF. The DNA of the CDR3 is TGTGCCAGCAGTCTAGGCCAAGGGTGGACGGATAGCTCCTACGAGCAGTACTTC.

The chain recombines TRBV27 with TRBJ1-2; D ambiguous. V was trimmed by 5 bases and J by 0 bases, leaving 10 bases between them. Germline loops: CDR1 MNHEY, CDR2 SMNVEV (reference sequence). CDR3 size: 14 residues. The CDR3 bases are TGTGCCAGCAGTCCCGTTCACCCTAACTATGGCTACACCTTC. This gives the protein CASSPVHPNYGYTF.

This chain uses TRBV7-6 with TRBJ2-5; D gene unclear. Germline loops: CDR1 SGHVS, CDR2 FNYEAQ. Trimming cost V 1 base and J 1 base, with 7 bases left between them. CDR3 length equals 14 residues. Here the CDR3 reads CASSLVTLQETQYF. The CDR3 DNA reads TGTGCCAGCAGCTTAGTTACACTCCAAGAGACCCAGTACTTC.

The chain couples TRBV27 to TRBJ2-3, with 8 bases aligning to TRBD2. Germline V CDR1 and CDR2: MNHEY, SMNVEV (reference sequence). The V segment lost 3 bases and the J segment 2 bases; nucleotides outside the gene matches: 4. This CDR3 region has 15 residues. CDR3 loop: CASSFSGTYTDTQYF. DNA of the CDR3: TGTGCCAGCAGTTTTAGCGGGACGTACACAGATACGCAGTATTTT.

This chain links TRBV19 with TRBJ2-7; maybe TRBD1 (5 bases). The CDR3 covers 13 residues. Germline values: CDR1 LNHDA, CDR2 SQIVND (reference sequence). The V end lost 6 bases, the J end lost 12 bases, and 21 bases lay between the germline ends. The CDR3 region has the DNA TGTGCCAGTAGCCAGGGTCTCGCTACGGAGTGGTACTTC. Protein: CASSQGLATEWYF.

This clone was detected once. The chain links TRBV27 to TRBJ2-2; 12 bases are a match to TRBD2. Per germline, CDR1 MNHEY and CDR2 SMNVEV (reference sequence). Trimming removed 2 bases from V and 5 bases from J; junction bases left unmatched: 9. This CDR3 contains 18 residues. In DNA, the CDR3 is TGTGCCAGCAGTTTACTGACTAGCGGGAGAAGGAGGACCGGGGAGCTGTTTTTT. Protein sequence: CASSLLTSGRRRTGELFF.

The chain recombines TRBV7-9 with TRBJ2-7; D is ambiguous. V lost 2 bases and J 6 bases, leaving 11 bases between the germline ends. Germline V gene sequence: CDR1 SEHNR, CDR2 FQNEAQ (reference sequence). CDR3 length: 13 residues. The DNA of the CDR3 is TGTGCCAGCAGCTTATCCCCCTCCGGCGAGCAGTACTTC. Translating it yields CASSLSPSGEQYF.

CDR3 DNA: TGCAGCGCCGGGACAGGGGTGGCGAACACCGGGGAGCTGTTTTTT. Translated, it gives CSAGTGVANTGELFF. V is TRBV29-1 and J is TRBJ2-2; 10 bases agree with TRBD1. The V segment lost 7 bases and the J segment 0 bases; nucleotides outside the gene matches: 5. Looked up from germline, CDR1 is SQVTM and CDR2 is ANQGSEA. The CDR3 length is 15 residues.

The rearrangement links TRBV6-6 to TRBJ2-3, with a tentative D call TRBD2 (6 bases). V lost 4 bases, J lost 10 bases, and 12 bases lay in between. The CDR3 contains 12 residues. Germline V gene sequence: CDR1 MNHNY, CDR2 SVGAGI (reference sequence). CDR3 bases: TGTGCCAGCAGTTCCAGACTAGAGGCGCAGTATTTT. Its translation is CASSSRLEAQYF.

The chain links TRBV30 to TRBJ1-5, with D unresolved. Germline CDR1 reads GTSNPN; CDR2 reads SVGIG (reference sequence). V was shortened by 0 bases and J by 6 bases, with 12 bases between the two germline ends. CDR3 length equals 14 residues. The CDR3 nucleotides read TGTGCCTGGAGTGTCAACCGACAAGGTCAGCCCCAGCATTTT. Encoded protein: CAWSVNRQGQPQHF.

This chain joins TRBV2 and TRBJ2-7; D is perhaps TRBD2 (5 bases). Germline V gene lookup returns CDR1 SNHLY and CDR2 FYNNEI. Trimming took 2 bases from V and 3 from J, leaving 14 bases between them. The CDR3 has 15 residues. DNA of the CDR3: TGTGCCAGCAGTGAACCGGGGAGTAGATTCTACGAGCAGTACTTC. Residues: CASSEPGSRFYEQYF. Full variable domain (missing parts from reference TRBV2 and TRBJ2-7): EPEVTQTPSHQVTQMGQEVILRCVPISNHLYFYWYRQILGQKVEFLVSFYNNEISEKSEIFDDQFSVERPDGSNFTLKIRSTKLEDSAMYFCASSEPGSRFYEQYFGPGTRLTVT.

The V and J genes are TRBV30 and TRBJ1-1; a possible D gene is TRBD1 (5 bases). Looked up from germline, CDR1 is GTSNPN and CDR2 is SVGIG (reference sequence). This CDR3 is 14 amino acids long. Between the trimmed V and J ends, which lost 4 bases and 0 bases, there was a span of 12 bases. Here the CDR3 DNA reads TGTGCCTGGAATATTGGGACGGTGAACACTGAAGCTTTCTTT. It specifies CAWNIGTVNTEAFF. The whole variable domain, remainder taken from reference TRBV30 and TRBJ1-1, is SQTIHQWPATLVQPVGSPLSLECTVEGTSNPNLYWYRQAAGRGLQLLFYSVGIGQISSEVPQNLSASRPQDRQFILSSKKLLLSDSGFYLCAWNIGTVNTEAFFGQGTRLTVV.

This rearrangement joins TRBV5-1 to TRBJ2-5; TRBD2 is a possible D gene (5 bases). This CDR3 has 13 amino acids. The germline CDR1 and CDR2 sequences are SGHRS and YFSETQ. V was shortened by 4 bases and J by 3 bases, with 10 bases between the two germline ends. DNA of the CDR3: TGCGCCAGCAGCCTACTAGTTAAAGAGACCCAGTACTTC. Protein: CASSLLVKETQYF.

This clone was counted only a few times. V is TRBV6-6 and J is TRBJ1-2, with D perhaps TRBD1 (6 bases). Germline lookup yields CDR1 MNHNY and CDR2 SVGAGI (reference sequence). V lost 11 bases, J lost 8 bases, and 15 bases lay in between. The CDR3 is 11 amino acids. CDR3 DNA sequence: TGTGCCGCGGAGGGGGGCTGGGGCTACACCTTC. This codes for CAAEGGWGYTF.

The V gene is TRBV29-1, the J gene TRBJ2-7; D tentatively reads TRBD1 or TRBD2 (8 bases each). Germline-derived CDR1 and CDR2 are SQVTM and ANQGSEA. Trimming cost V 6 bases and J 2 bases, with 26 bases left between them. The CDR3 extends over 17 amino acids. Written as DNA, the CDR3 is TGCAGCGTCGCGGGCCCAGGGGGCGCGGGGGGTCCCTACGAGCAGTACTTC. Translation: CSVAGPGGAGGPYEQYF.

This clone is medium-sized in the sample. The chain uses TRBV11-2 and TRBJ2-7, with 8 bases fitting TRBD2. The CDR3 extends over 13 amino acids. Per the germline V gene, CDR1 is SGHAT and CDR2 is FQNNGV. V trimming: 2 bases; J trimming: 5 bases; junction bases outside the gene matches: 2. Written as DNA, the CDR3 is TGTGCCAGCAGCTTACAACTAGCGGACGAGCAGTACTTC. It translates to CASSLQLADEQYF.

The chain employs TRBV6-6 and TRBJ2-7; TRBD1 aligns across 9 bases. There are 12 residues in the CDR3. V lost 8 bases to trimming and J lost 5 bases; unmatched junction nucleotides: 4. Germline V lookup: CDR1 MNHNY, CDR2 SVGAGI (reference sequence). CDR3 sequence: CASGTGNHEQYF. The CDR3 DNA follows: TGTGCCAGCGGGACAGGGAACCACGAGCAGTACTTC.

The chain combines TRBV5-1 with TRBJ2-5, with TRBD1 matching over 11 bases. Germline V gene data show CDR1 as SGHRS and CDR2 as YFSETQ. The trim removed 6 bases at V and 5 bases at J, leaving 9 bases unmatched. The CDR3 spans 15 residues. The CDR3, as DNA: TGCGCCAGCACCATCCGGACAGGGGGCCAGGAGACCCAGTACTTC. It yields the protein CASTIRTGGQETQYF. The variable domain in full, with the rest retrieved from reference TRBV5-1 and TRBJ2-5, is KAGVTQTPRYLIKTRGQQVTLSCSPISGHRSVSWYQQTPGQGLQFLFEYFSETQRNKGNFPGRFSGRQFSNSRSEMNVSTLELGDSALYLCASTIRTGGQETQYFGPGTRLLVL.